Shown below are 17 T cell receptor beta chains from a single sample sequenced in a study of glioma-infiltrating T cells. TCR alpha and beta CDR3 regions were amplified from RNA using iRepertoire nested multiplex PCR. Each CDR3 protein gets one entry after TCRdb re-called the multiplex PCR reads with MiXCR. The sample shows 100,000 to 150,000 distinct CDR3 sequences, approximately 23% of them seen only once. Material for sequencing was glioma tissue, nonneoplastic brain tissue, or PBMCs (not recorded which). The receptors derive from a human donor with low-grade glioma or glioblastoma, undergoing nonglioma brain surgery, or in good health (not recorded which).

The chain recombines TRBV20-1 with TRBJ1-1, with D hard to call. The CDR3 sequence is 13 residues long. The ends were cut back, 3 bases at V and 1 base at J, with 9 bases in the middle. Germline loops: CDR1 DFQATT, CDR2 SNEGSKA (reference sequence). CDR3 in amino acids: CSASADPNTEAFF. As DNA, the CDR3 is TGCAGTGCTAGTGCGGATCCGAACACTGAAGCTTTCTTT.

This clonotype was detected ten times or more. The CDR3 is CASSQVLSGRTGYEQYF. In DNA, the CDR3 is TGCGCCAGCAGCCAAGTTCTTAGCGGGAGGACAGGCTACGAGCAGTACTTC. The V call is TRBV4-3, the J call TRBJ2-7; 10 bases are a match to TRBD2. With V trimmed by 1 base and J by 3 bases, 9 bases remained unmatched. The CDR3 extends over 17 amino acids. Germline V lookup: CDR1 LGHNA, CDR2 YSLEER.

This clonotype was counted at least ten times. The chain combines TRBV19 with TRBJ1-5, with D unclear. The CDR3 sequence is 13 residues long. Germline loops: CDR1 LNHDA, CDR2 SQIVND (reference sequence). V gave up 3 bases and J gave up 9 bases, with 12 bases separating them. CDR3 in amino acids: CASSIGPPGPQHF. In DNA, the CDR3 is TGTGCCAGTAGTATTGGACCACCGGGGCCCCAGCATTTT.

As regards this clonotype: With a much larger clone just one base away, this may be a read error. CDR3 DNA sequence: TGTGCCAGCAGTGTCAGGGACAGCAATCAGCCCCAGCATTTT. The encoded protein is CASSVRDSNQPQHF. The V call is TRBV2, the J call TRBJ1-5; perhaps TRBD1 as D (5 bases). Looked up from germline, CDR1 is SNHLY and CDR2 is FYNNEI. Trimming cost V 4 bases and J 1 base, with 8 bases left between them. The CDR3 has 14 residues.

The V gene is TRBV6-2 or TRBV6-3, the J gene TRBJ1-1; D is unresolved. Germline V gene data show CDR1 as MNHEY and CDR2 as SVGEGT. The CDR3 runs 14 residues. V was shortened by 4 bases and J by 11 bases, with 20 bases between the two germline ends. The DNA for the CDR3 is TGTGCCAGCAGTTCCTCGGCTATTAACACTGCCGCTTTCTTT. Residues: CASSSSAINTAAFF.

The CDR3 region is CASSLDFSAGCNEQFF. The CDR3, as DNA: TGTGCCAGCAGTTTAGATTTCTCTGCCGGCTGCAATGAGCAGTTCTTC. This chain connects TRBV27 to TRBJ2-1; D not certain. The V gene lost 2 bases and the J gene lost 6 bases, with 17 bases spanning the gap. This CDR3 has 16 amino acids. Germline V gene sequence: CDR1 MNHEY, CDR2 SMNVEV (reference sequence).

On this clonotype itself: One junction end does not reproduce the germline sequence, and a read error may be involved. The CDR3 loop reads CASSQVRLPAVGYEQNF. The CDR3 DNA reads as TGTGCCAGCAGCCAAGTTCGGCTCCCGGCGGTGGGTTACGAGCAGAACTTC. This chain joins TRBV3-1 and TRBJ2-7; D remains ambiguous. Germline lookup yields CDR1 LGHDT and CDR2 YNNKEL (reference sequence). The CDR3 length is 17 residues.

This clonotype was seen at least ten times. DNA of the CDR3: TGTGCCATCAGTGCCGGCGGCAGCGCCAATTCACCCCTCCACTTT. Residues: CAISAGGSANSPLHF. V and J are TRBV10-3 and TRBJ1-6, with D hard to call. The CDR3 contains 15 residues. Trimming stripped 4 bases from V and 7 bases from J, with 14 bases between. CDR1 and CDR2 (germline): ENHRY, SYGVKD.

This clonotype was counted at least ten times. This chain connects TRBV2 to TRBJ2-1; D ambiguous. The CDR3 covers 14 residues. The V gene lost 1 base and the J gene lost 5 bases, with 9 bases spanning the gap. Germline CDR1 is SNHLY and CDR2 is FYNNEI. This CDR3 reads CASSEVTQNNEQFF. CDR3 coding DNA: TGTGCCAGCAGTGAAGTGACGCAAAACAATGAGCAGTTCTTC.

The chain joins TRBV2 to TRBJ2-1, with 10 bases identical to TRBD2. This CDR3 has 18 residues. Per the germline V gene, CDR1 is SNHLY and CDR2 is FYNNEI. Trimming took 7 bases from V and 2 from J; bases not matched to a gene: 14. CDR3 loop: CASITSQIAGGTYNEQFF. Here the CDR3 DNA reads TGTGCCAGCATCACCTCCCAAATAGCGGGAGGAACCTACAATGAGCAGTTCTTC.

This clonotype was detected many times. The chain recombines TRBV7-9 with TRBJ1-6, with D maybe TRBD1 (5 bases). V lost 2 bases and J lost 5, with 10 bases in between. Germline V gene lookup returns CDR1 SEHNR and CDR2 FQNEAQ (reference sequence). This CDR3 has 15 amino acids. The CDR3, as DNA: TGTGCCAGCAGCTTAATAATAGGGGATAATTCACCCCTCCACTTT. Its translation is CASSLIIGDNSPLHF. The complete variable domain, with remaining parts taken from reference TRBV7-9 and TRBJ1-6, reads DTGVSQNPRHKITKRGQNVTFRCDPISEHNRLYWYRQTLGQGPEFLTYFQNEAQLEKSRLLSDRFSAERPKGSFSTLEIQRTEQGDSAMYLCASSLIIGDNSPLHFGNGTRLTVT.

This clonotype was seen at least ten times. The genes are TRBV4-3 and TRBJ1-1, with D unclear. CDR1 and CDR2 (germline): LGHNA, YSLEER. CDR3 length equals 15 residues. V was pared by 1 base and J by 0 bases, with 9 bases between. The CDR3 DNA sequence: TGCGCCAGCAGCCAAGGGCTCCAGGTGAACACTGAAGCTTTCTTT. Residues: CASSQGLQVNTEAFF.

In its sample, this clonotype was seen many times. The rearrangement uses TRBV6-1 and TRBJ2-7, with D possibly matching TRBD2 (6 bases). Germline CDR1 reads MNHNS; CDR2 reads SASEGT. The CDR3 length is 14 residues. The germline V and J ends were trimmed by 5 bases and 4 bases, with 15 bases remaining between them. CDR3: CASSLFRGTYEQYF. The CDR3 DNA reads TGTGCCAGCAGTTTATTTCGCGGGACGTACGAGCAGTACTTC.

This clonotype has a count of ten or more. The rearrangement uses TRBV2 and TRBJ2-4; 13 bases map to TRBD2. The CDR3 spans 16 residues. Germline CDR1 SNHLY, CDR2 FYNNEI. The junction had 4 bases not matched to a gene; V was cut back by 5 bases and J by 3 bases. CDR3 sequence (DNA): TGTGCCAGCAGTCTGGGGACTAGCGGGATCAAAAACATTCAGTACTTC. Translated: CASSLGTSGIKNIQYF.

This clonotype was seen ten or more times. The genes are TRBV6-1 and TRBJ2-7, with 7 bases aligning to TRBD2. Germline CDR1 and CDR2: MNHNS and SASEGT. J was trimmed by 6 bases and V by 6 bases; bases with no gene match: 5. The CDR3 loop spans 12 amino acids. This CDR3 reads CASRQLAAEQYF. In nucleotides, the CDR3 is TGTGCCAGCAGACAGCTAGCGGCCGAGCAGTACTTC.

For this clonotype: This CDR3 is missing its conserved last phenylalanine or tryptophan, likely due to a read error. The chain employs TRBV4-1 and TRBJ1-1; D call uncertain. CDR1 and CDR2 from the germline V gene are MGHRA and YSYEKL. The CDR3 sequence is 14 residues long. CDR3 residues: CASRQDAAETEAFY. DNA for the CDR3: TGCGCCAGCAGACAAGATGCGGCAGAGACTGAAGCTTTCTAT.

With regard to this clonotype: Being one base from a much bigger clone, this may be a read error. The chain has TRBV10-3 and TRBJ1-3; TRBD1 is a possible D gene (5 bases). Per the germline V gene, CDR1 is ENHRY and CDR2 is SYGVKD. This CDR3 has 13 residues. In DNA, the CDR3 is TGTGCCATCAAGGGAGGGGCCGGAAACAACATATATTTT. This codes for CAIKGGAGNNIYF.